These 18 T cell receptor beta chains were sequenced from one sample in a study of T cells in Graves' hyperthyroidism and ophthalmopathy. TCR beta CDR3 regions were amplified from RNA transcripts. The TCR CDR3 first-round RT-PCR relied on the HTBI primer set. TCRdb independently ran MiXCR on the multiplex PCR reads; one entry per CDR3 protein. The table shows roughly 250,000 distinct CDR3 sequences, with roughly 15% occurring only once. The specimen was blood. Receptors were obtained from a woman between 35 and 50 years old with Graves' hyperthyroidism that later progressed to Graves' ophthalmopathy.

This clonotype was recorded at least ten times. The J gene is TRBJ2-1, the V gene TRBV11-2, with 9 bases lining up with TRBD2. The germline V gene encodes CDR1 SGHAT and CDR2 FQNNGV. Trimming removed 4 bases from V and 8 bases from J; junction bases left unmatched: 6. This CDR3 spans 14 amino acids. Here the CDR3 DNA reads TGTGCCAGCAGCTGGTCGGGCGGGAGGGATGAGCAGTTCTTC. Protein sequence: CASSWSGGRDEQFF.

This clonotype was observed many times. This chain uses TRBV28 with TRBJ2-5; 12 bases line up with TRBD1. J lost 5 bases, V lost 5 bases, and 9 bases had no gene match. Germline V gene sequence: CDR1 MDHEN, CDR2 SYDVKM. The CDR3 length is 16 residues. CDR3 loop: CASSPLRDRGQETQYF. CDR3 DNA sequence: TGTGCCAGCAGTCCGCTCCGGGACAGGGGGCAGGAGACCCAGTACTTC.

Here the CDR3 DNA reads TGTGCCAGCACCCGGAGGGTTTATGGGGAGCAGTACTTC. Translating gives CASTRRVYGEQYF. The rearrangement uses TRBV7-6 and TRBJ2-7; TRBD2 is a possible D gene (6 bases). Trimming removed 7 bases at V and 7 bases at J, with 17 bases between. Germline CDR1 is SGHVS and CDR2 is FNYEAQ. The CDR3 is 13 amino acids.

The V gene is TRBV28, the J gene TRBJ1-1; the match to TRBD1 covers 9 bases. V lost 7 bases, J lost 1 base, and 7 bases stayed unmatched. CDR3 size: 15 residues. Germline values: CDR1 MDHEN, CDR2 SYDVKM. The CDR3 DNA is TGTGCCAGCACCTTGTTGGACAGGGGGAACACTGAAGCTTTCTTT. Translated: CASTLLDRGNTEAFF.

The sample holds many counts of this clonotype. This chain connects TRBV2 to TRBJ2-1, with 10 nucleotides matching TRBD2. The CDR3 spans 17 residues. Trimming took 2 bases from V and 5 from J; bases not matched to a gene: 9. The germline V gene has CDR1 SNHLY and CDR2 FYNNEI. The CDR3 reads CASSERFSGRRNNEQFF. CDR3 DNA: TGTGCCAGCAGTGAAAGGTTTAGCGGGAGGCGAAACAATGAGCAGTTCTTC. Full variable domain (remainder filled in from reference TRBV2 and TRBJ2-1): EPEVTQTPSHQVTQMGQEVILRCVPISNHLYFYWYRQILGQKVEFLVSFYNNEISEKSEIFDDQFSVERPDGSNFTLKIRSTKLEDSAMYFCASSERFSGRRNNEQFFGPGTRLTVL.

The sample holds many counts of this clonotype. The rearrangement links TRBV19 to TRBJ2-7, with a weak D call TRBD2 (6 bases). Germline CDR1 and CDR2: LNHDA and SQIVND (reference sequence). The CDR3 has 16 residues. V gave up 3 bases and J gave up 6 bases, with 21 bases separating them. CDR3 protein: CASSIGLRRELGEQYF. The CDR3 nucleotides read TGTGCCAGTAGTATTGGGTTGCGGAGGGAACTCGGCGAGCAGTACTTC. The full variable domain, rest sourced from reference TRBV19 and TRBJ2-7, is DGGITQSPKYLFRKEGQNVTLSCEQNLNHDAMYWYRQDPGQGLRLIYYSQIVNDFQKGDIAEGYSVSREKKESFPLTVTSAQKNPTAFYLCASSIGLRRELGEQYFGPGTRLTVT.

As regards this clonotype: A much larger clone sits a single nucleotide away, making a read error possible. The chain joins TRBV30 to TRBJ2-1; TRBD1 agrees at 9 bases. Looked up from germline, CDR1 is GTSNPN and CDR2 is SVGIG (reference sequence). The CDR3 contains 11 residues. The CDR3 spells CTWTGAHEQFF. The CDR3 bases are TGTACCTGGACAGGGGCCCATGAGCAGTTCTTC.

This clonotype was seen ten or more times. V gene TRBV9 combines with J gene TRBJ2-3, with 8 bases matching TRBD1. Germline CDR1 SGDLS, CDR2 YYNGEE. J was trimmed by 5 bases and V by 4 bases; bases with no gene match: 6. This CDR3 spans 14 amino acids. The CDR3 is CASSTDRVQDTQYF. CDR3 coding DNA: TGTGCCAGCAGCACGGACAGGGTGCAAGATACGCAGTATTTT.

This clonotype was detected many times. The chain uses TRBV6-5 and TRBJ1-2, with TRBD1 matching over 7 bases. J gave up 4 bases and V 2 bases, and 4 bases lay outside the gene matches. CDR3 size: 14 residues. Germline values: CDR1 MNHEY, CDR2 SVGAGI. CDR3 in amino acids: CASSYRGRSYGYTF. In nucleotides, the CDR3 is TGTGCCAGCAGTTACAGGGGGCGCAGCTATGGCTACACCTTC.

The CDR3 loop reads CASSPNQNTGELFF. In DNA form, the CDR3 reads TGTGCCAGCAGCCCGAACCAGAACACCGGGGAGCTGTTTTTT. The chain has TRBV9 and TRBJ2-2; D is ambiguous. Between the trimmed V and J ends, which lost 4 bases and 1 base, there was a span of 8 bases. Germline CDR1 reads SGDLS; CDR2 reads YYNGEE. The CDR3 length is 14 residues.

This clonotype has at least ten counts. The chain uses TRBV28 and TRBJ2-5; TRBD1 matches at 7 bases. Germline V CDR1 and CDR2: MDHEN, SYDVKM. This CDR3 is 13 amino acids long. The trim removed 3 bases at V and 5 bases at J, leaving 3 bases unmatched. CDR3 sequence reads: CASSLDRLETQYF. The CDR3 DNA follows: TGTGCCAGCAGTTTGGACAGGCTGGAGACCCAGTACTTC.

The sample holds many counts of this clonotype. The chain has TRBV29-1 and TRBJ2-1; the D is unclear. V was trimmed by 3 bases and J by 6 bases, leaving 15 bases between them. This CDR3 spans 14 amino acids. Germline CDR1 is SQVTM and CDR2 is ANQGSEA. The CDR3 nucleotides read TGCAGCGTTGACGAGCAGGTTATCGGCAATGAGCAGTTCTTC. This translates into CSVDEQVIGNEQFF.

This clonotype was detected ten times or more. The rearrangement links TRBV2 to TRBJ2-2; D tentatively reads TRBD1 or TRBD2 (5 bases each). The CDR3 runs 14 residues. Per the germline V gene, CDR1 is SNHLY and CDR2 is FYNNEI. Trimming left V 3 bases short and J 6 bases short, with 11 bases between. The CDR3 DNA follows: TGTGCCAGCAGTGATGGGGGTAGCGCCGGGGAGCTGTTTTTT. Translation: CASSDGGSAGELFF.

This clonotype was detected many times. This chain connects TRBV11-2 to TRBJ2-3; the match to TRBD2 covers 13 bases. The CDR3 runs 18 residues. With 5 bases clipped from V and 4 bases from J, the junction kept 12 bases outside the gene matches. Germline V gives CDR1 SGHAT, CDR2 FQNNGV. The CDR3 DNA reads TGTGCCAGCAGCGACTTCCCCACTAGCGGGAGGGCCCCAGATACGCAGTATTTT. It encodes CASSDFPTSGRAPDTQYF.

At least ten counts were recorded for this clonotype. The chain couples TRBV29-1 to TRBJ1-1, with a weak D call TRBD1 (5 bases). The germline CDR1 and CDR2 sequences are SQVTM and ANQGSEA. V was trimmed by 4 bases and J by 4 bases, leaving 16 bases between them. This CDR3 region has 14 residues. CDR3 sequence (DNA): TGCAGCGTTGTTCCAGGGAGCGCAGGCACTGAAGCTTTCTTT. This translates into CSVVPGSAGTEAFF.

The chain has TRBV19 and TRBJ2-7; the match to TRBD1 covers 9 bases. This CDR3 comprises 16 residues. V lost 5 bases and J lost 5; bases outside the gene matches: 13. CDR1 and CDR2 (germline): LNHDA, SQIVND (reference sequence). The CDR3 DNA reads TGTGCCAGTAGTCTAAGCCGGACAGGGGTAAGGAACGAGCAGTACTTC. This sequence encodes CASSLSRTGVRNEQYF.

This clonotype was counted a few times. The chain joins TRBV7-8 to TRBJ2-1, with D maybe TRBD2 (5 bases). The CDR3 loop spans 15 amino acids. Germline V gives CDR1 SGHVS, CDR2 FQNEAQ. Trimming shortened V by 5 bases and J by 0 bases, and 11 bases separated the two germline ends. The CDR3 is CASSHGLRSYNEQFF. The CDR3 region has the DNA TGTGCCAGCAGCCACGGACTGCGCTCCTACAATGAGCAGTTCTTC.

This clonotype was observed a handful of times. This sequence joins TRBV28 and TRBJ2-3; D remains unclear. Trimming left V 4 bases short and J 1 base short, with 12 bases between. Germline CDR1 and CDR2: MDHEN and SYDVKM. The CDR3 length is 15 residues. In nucleotides, the CDR3 is TGTGCCAGCAGTTCGCTGACAAAACGCACAGATACGCAGTATTTT. This sequence encodes CASSSLTKRTDTQYF.